The present T cell receptor beta chain was sequenced within a study of CXCR3-negative and CXCR3-positive naive CD8 T cells. Broader study findings: Diversity was high in both naive subsets and much lower in memory cells.

UMI-labeled TRB cDNA libraries were prepared by 5' RACE. TCRdb re-called the 5' RACE reads, yielding one record per CDR3 amino acid sequence without DNA. This sample contains more than 65,000 distinct CDR3 sequences. Germline V gene data show CDR1 as SGHAT and CDR2 as FQNNGV. CDR3 length: 11 amino acids. On this clonotype: Its antigen is unidentified.

This receptor was obtained from a human donor in good health. Some clones in this sample may be carry-over from other donors' samples. The chain joins TRBV11-2 to TRBJ1-2. The specimen sequenced was naive CXCR3- CD8+ T cells from blood. The subset: CD45RO-CCR7+CD27+CD95- naive CD8+ T cells lacking CXCR3 (TNR3-). CDR3 in amino acids: CASNEAYGYTF.